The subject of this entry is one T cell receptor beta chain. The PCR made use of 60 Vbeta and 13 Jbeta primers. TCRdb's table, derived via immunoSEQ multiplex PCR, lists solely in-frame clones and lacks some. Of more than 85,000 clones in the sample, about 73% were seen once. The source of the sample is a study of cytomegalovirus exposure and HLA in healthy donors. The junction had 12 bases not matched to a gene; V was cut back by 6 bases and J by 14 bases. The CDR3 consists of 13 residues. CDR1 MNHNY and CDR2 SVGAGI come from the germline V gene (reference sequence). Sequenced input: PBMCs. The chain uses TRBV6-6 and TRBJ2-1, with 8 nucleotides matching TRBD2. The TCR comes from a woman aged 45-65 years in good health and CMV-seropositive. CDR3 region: CASSRSGIRLEFF. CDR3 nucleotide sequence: TGTGCCAGCAGCCGTAGCGGGATCCGTTTGGAGTTCTTC.